The rows below give T cell receptor beta chains drawn from one sample of a study of blood T cell repertoires in COVID-19. The repertoire was sequenced with immunoSEQ multiplex PCR; TCRdb's copy has only in-frame clones and lacks some. The sample gives more than 90,000 clones, about 80% of which show up once; about 24% is in the top ten. The sequenced material came from peripheral blood. These receptors were taken from a human donor in a cohort sampled during active COVID-19. CDR3s include the opening cysteine and the closing phenylalanine or tryptophan. The D gene is left open where the match is weak. Clone size is stated in some rows and not others, as once, few, many or a class when expanded.

clone size | D gene | J gene | V gene | CDR3 DNA | CDR3 protein
NA | TRBD1 | TRBJ2-1 | TRBV10-1 | TGCGCCAGCAGTGAGTCAAGGGGGCGCGATATTTTGTTCTTC | CASSESRGRDILFF
NA | NA | TRBJ1-5 | TRBV21-1 | TGTGCCAGCAGCAAAGACAAGGGAGAGGATAGCAATCAGCCCCAGCATTTT | CASSKDKGEDSNQPQHF
NA | NA | TRBJ1-1 | TRBV10-3 | TGTGCCATCAGTGATTTGGGGGGGAACACTGAAGCTTTCTTT | CAISDLGGNTEAFF
NA | TRBD2 | TRBJ2-7 | TRBV5-4 | TGTGCCAGCAGCTCTGGACTAGCGGGAGCCTACGAGCAGTACTTC | CASSSGLAGAYEQYF
NA | TRBD1 | TRBJ1-3 | TRBV3-1/TRBV3-2 | TGTGCCAGCAGCCAAGATGGCCAGGGGGTAGAAGCTGGAAACACCATATATTTT | CASSQDGQGVEAGNTIYF
NA | TRBD2 | TRBJ2-5 | TRBV3-1/TRBV3-2 | TGTGCCAGCAGCCCCCCTAGCGGGAGCCTGGGAGAGACCCAGTACTTC | CASSPPSGSLGETQYF
NA | NA | TRBJ1-1 | TRBV5-4 | TGTGCCAGCAGCTCTGGACAGTTGAACACTGAAGCTTTCTTT | CASSSGQLNTEAFF
NA | NA | TRBJ1-1 | TRBV18 | TGTGCCAGCTCACCGGCCGGGGTCCAGAAAGCTTTCTTT | CASSPAGVQKAFF
NA | TRBD2 | TRBJ2-1 | TRBV7-9 | TGTGCCAGCAGCTTAGAGGGACTAGCGAGACGCAATGAGCAGTTCTTC | CASSLEGLARRNEQFF
once | NA | TRBJ1-2 | TRBV18 | TGTGCCAGCTCACCACCTAACAGGGTGTCATCCTATGGCTACACCTTC | CASSPPNRVSSYGYTF
NA | NA | TRBJ1-2 | TRBV7-2 | TGTGCCAGCAGCTTGCCGACAGTCCCATATGGCTACACCTTC | CASSLPTVPYGYTF
NA | TRBD1 | TRBJ1-1 | TRBV6-5 | TGTGCCAGCAGTTACCTACAGGGGGCAAATACTGAAGCTTTCTTT | CASSYLQGANTEAFF
NA | TRBD1 | TRBJ2-1 | TRBV6-5 | TGTGCCAGCAGTTGGGGGACAGCGAGCAATGAGCAGTTCTTC | CASSWGTASNEQFF
once | NA | TRBJ1-2 | TRBV19 | TGTGCCAGTAGTACGGTAGCTAACTATGGCTACACCTTC | CASSTVANYGYTF
NA | TRBD2 | TRBJ2-5 | TRBV5-1 | TGCGCCAGCAGCTTGACCTGGACTAGCGGGATGCACGGGGAGACCCAGTACTTC | CASSLTWTSGMHGETQYF
NA | NA | TRBJ1-1 | TRBV7-8 | TGTGCCAGCAGCTTAGCCTATTCTTCCACTGAAGCTTTCTTT | CASSLAYSSTEAFF
NA | NA | TRBJ1-1 | TRBV27 | TGTGCCAGCAGTTTATACGGGGGGCAGGCTTTCTTT | CASSLYGGQAFF
once | NA | TRBJ2-5 | TRBV2 | TGTGCCAGCAGTGTCGAACTGCAAGAGACCCAGTACTTC | CASSVELQETQYF
once | TRBD1 | TRBJ2-1 | TRBV11-2 | TGTGCCAGCAGCTCGGACAGGGGCAATGAGCAGTTCTTC | CASSSDRGNEQFF
NA | TRBD1 | TRBJ1-2 | TRBV6-5 | TGTGCCAGCAGATTGTCACCGGGACAGGGAGATGGCTACACCTTC | CASRLSPGQGDGYTF
NA | NA | TRBJ2-1 | TRBV6-6 | TGTGCCAGCAAGACGCCGGGGGTTCTCTACAATGAGCAGTTCTTC | CASKTPGVLYNEQFF
NA | TRBD2 | TRBJ2-1 | TRBV24-1 | TGTGCCACCAGTGATTCCCCTAGCGGGAGCAATGAGCAGTTCTTC | CATSDSPSGSNEQFF
NA | NA | TRBJ1-2 | TRBV5-1 | TGCGCCAGCAGCTTGACAGACTATGGCTACACCTTC | CASSLTDYGYTF
few | TRBD2 | TRBJ2-7 | TRBV7-2 | TGTGCCAGCAGCTTGAGCGGGGGACCCTCCTACGAGCAGTACTTC | CASSLSGGPSYEQYF
once | NA | TRBJ2-3 | TRBV20-1 | TGCAGTGCTAGAGGTCGAGATACGCAGTATTTT | CSARGRDTQYF
NA | NA | TRBJ1-3 | TRBV3-1/TRBV3-2 | TGTGCCAGCAGCCCCCCCGGTGAGATCCCGCACACCATATATTTT | CASSPPGEIPHTIYF
NA | TRBD2 | TRBJ2-5 | TRBV11-1 | TGTGCCAGCAGCGATAAGCGGGGGGGCCAAGAGACCCAGTACTTC | CASSDKRGGQETQYF
NA | NA | TRBJ2-1 | TRBV14 | TGTGCCAGCAGCCAAGTCGAACAATGGAATGAGCAGTTCTTC | CASSQVEQWNEQFF
NA | NA | TRBJ2-3 | TRBV28 | TGTGCCAGCAGCCTGACTAGTATACCATATTGG | CASSLTSIPYW
NA | NA | TRBJ1-1 | TRBV18 | TGTGCCAGCTCACAATTCTCACAGAACACTGAAGCTTTCTTT | CASSQFSQNTEAFF
NA | NA | TRBJ1-5 | TRBV19 | TGTGCCAGTAGTATAGGTAGCAGGGAGGGCAATCAGCCCCAGCATTTT | CASSIGSREGNQPQHF
NA | TRBD1 | TRBJ1-1 | TRBV5-4 | TGTGCCAGCAGCTTGGTAGGTGGCAGGGGGCAAACTGAAGCTTTCTTT | CASSLVGGRGQTEAFF
once | NA | TRBJ2-6 | TRBV11-2 | TGTGCCAGCAGCTTACTATCGGTCCCCGTCCTGACTTTC | CASSLLSVPVLTF
NA | TRBD2 | TRBJ2-1 | TRBV18 | TGTGCCAGCTCGCCAGGACTAGCTTCCTACAATGAGCAGTTCTTC | CASSPGLASYNEQFF
NA | TRBD2 | TRBJ2-1 | TRBV28 | TGTGCCAGCAGGCCCCCAGGACTAGCGGGAGGCTACAATGAGCAGTTCTTC | CASRPPGLAGGYNEQFF
once | TRBD2 | TRBJ2-3 | TRBV5-1 | TGCGCCAGCAGCTTGGCTAGCGGGGGGGAGTATACGCAGTATTTT | CASSLASGGEYTQYF
NA | NA | TRBJ1-2 | TRBV12-3/TRBV12-4 | TGTGCCAGCAGTTTTTCGCGAAACTATGGCTACACCTTC | CASSFSRNYGYTF
few | NA | TRBJ1-1 | TRBV19 | TGTGCCAGTGGGGGTGGACAGTTGAACACTGAAGCTTTCTTT | CASGGGQLNTEAFF
NA | TRBD1 | TRBJ1-1 | TRBV27 | TGTGCCACCAAGACAGGGTTGAACACTGAAGCTTTCTTT | CATKTGLNTEAFF
few | NA | TRBJ1-6 | TRBV7-9 | TGTGCCAGCAGCTTAGTGGGAGGTGGTAATTCACCCCTCCACTTT | CASSLVGGGNSPLHF